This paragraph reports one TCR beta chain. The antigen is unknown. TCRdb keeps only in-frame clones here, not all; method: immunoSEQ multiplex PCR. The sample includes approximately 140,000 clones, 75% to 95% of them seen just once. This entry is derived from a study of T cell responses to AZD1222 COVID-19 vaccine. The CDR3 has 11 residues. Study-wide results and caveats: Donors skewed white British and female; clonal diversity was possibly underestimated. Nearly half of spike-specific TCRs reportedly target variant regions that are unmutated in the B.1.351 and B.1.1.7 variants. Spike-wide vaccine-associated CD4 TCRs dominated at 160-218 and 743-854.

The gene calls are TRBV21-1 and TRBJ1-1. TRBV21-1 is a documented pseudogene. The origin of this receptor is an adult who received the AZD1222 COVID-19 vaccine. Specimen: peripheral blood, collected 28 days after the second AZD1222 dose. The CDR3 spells CASSKVPEAFF. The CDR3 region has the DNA TGTGCCAGCAGCAAAGTCCCTGAAGCTTTCTTT.